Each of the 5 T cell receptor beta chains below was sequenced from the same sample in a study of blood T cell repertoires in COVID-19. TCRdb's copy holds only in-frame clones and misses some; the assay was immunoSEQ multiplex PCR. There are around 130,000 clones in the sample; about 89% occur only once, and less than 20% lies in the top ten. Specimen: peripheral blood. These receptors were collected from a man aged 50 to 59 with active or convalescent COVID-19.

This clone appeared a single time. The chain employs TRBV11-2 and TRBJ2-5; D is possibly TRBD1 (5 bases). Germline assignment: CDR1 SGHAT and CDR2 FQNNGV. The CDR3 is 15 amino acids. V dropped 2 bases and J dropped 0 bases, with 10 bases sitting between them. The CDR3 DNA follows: TGTGCCAGCAGCTTAATAACAGGCCACCAAGAGACCCAGTACTTC. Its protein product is CASSLITGHQETQYF. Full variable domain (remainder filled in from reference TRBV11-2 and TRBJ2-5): EAGVAQSPRYKIIEKRQSVAFWCNPISGHATLYWYQQILGQGPKLLIQFQNNGVVDDSQLPKDRFSAERLKGVDSTLKIQPAKLEDSAVYLCASSLITGHQETQYFGPGTRLLVL.

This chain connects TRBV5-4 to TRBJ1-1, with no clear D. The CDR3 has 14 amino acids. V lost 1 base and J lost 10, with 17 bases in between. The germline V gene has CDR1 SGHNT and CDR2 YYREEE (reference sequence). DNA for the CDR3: TGTGCCAGCAGCTTGTTGGGGAGCCGGAGTGGAGCTTTCTTT. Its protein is CASSLLGSRSGAFF.

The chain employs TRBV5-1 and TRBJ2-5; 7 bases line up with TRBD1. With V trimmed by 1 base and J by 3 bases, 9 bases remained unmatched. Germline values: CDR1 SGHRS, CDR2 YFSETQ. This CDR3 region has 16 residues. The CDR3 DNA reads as TGCGCCAGCAGCTTGACCCAAAGAACAGGGGAAGAGACCCAGTACTTC. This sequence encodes CASSLTQRTGEETQYF.

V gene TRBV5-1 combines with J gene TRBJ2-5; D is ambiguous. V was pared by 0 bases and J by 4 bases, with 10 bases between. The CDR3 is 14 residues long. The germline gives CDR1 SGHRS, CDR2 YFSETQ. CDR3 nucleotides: TGCGCCAGCAGCTTGGGTAGTCGGGTAGAGACCCAGTACTTC. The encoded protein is CASSLGSRVETQYF.

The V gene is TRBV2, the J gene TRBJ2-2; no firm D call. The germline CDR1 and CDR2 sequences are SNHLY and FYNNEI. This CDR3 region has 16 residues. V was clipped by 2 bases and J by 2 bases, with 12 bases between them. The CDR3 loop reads CASSELGGTNTGELFF. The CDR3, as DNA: TGTGCCAGCAGTGAACTTGGCGGAACAAACACCGGGGAGCTGTTTTTT.